Shown below are 24 T cell receptor beta chains from a single sample sequenced in a study of blood T cells in healthy people across ages (dated by TCRdb to about 2015). The library relied on 5' RACE. This sample was sequenced with an Illumina HiSeq 2500. The second PCR ran for roughly 7 to 11 cycles and used a J-beta primer mix along with a sample-barcoded 5' primer. The public reads were reanalyzed by TCRdb: fastp trimming at Q25, MiXCR alignment, in-frame beta chains only. Every distinct CDR3 protein forms one entry, paired with its most common genes and DNA. For this sample the table gives some 1.6 million distinct CDR3 sequences, of which roughly 32% were detected only once. The top ten constitute about 11% of the sample. Sequenced: blood. All receptors come from a young woman in good health.

The CDR3 reads CASNTGTGGYNEQFF. The DNA for the CDR3 is TGTGCCAGCAACACCGGGACAGGGGGGTACAATGAGCAGTTCTTC. V gene TRBV7-3 combines with J gene TRBJ2-1, with TRBD1 identical over 11 bases. CDR3 length: 15 residues. Germline V gene data show CDR1 as SGHTA and CDR2 as FQGTGA. The ends lost 7 bases at V and 4 bases at J; junction bases unmatched: 6.

V usage is TRBV2 and J usage is TRBJ1-1; the D gene is possibly TRBD1 (6 bases). Germline V gene lookup returns CDR1 SNHLY and CDR2 FYNNEI. The V end lost 5 bases, the J end lost 3 bases, and 13 bases lay between the germline ends. This CDR3 has 14 amino acids. CDR3 nucleotides: TGTGCCAGCAGTACGAAGGGGGGGGACACTGAAGCTTTCTTT. It yields the protein CASSTKGGDTEAFF.

The table lists this clonotype with a few counts. This chain links TRBV20-1 with TRBJ2-1; perhaps TRBD2 as D (6 bases). CDR1 DFQATT and CDR2 SNEGSKA come from the germline V gene (reference sequence). This CDR3 is 15 amino acids long. V gave up 6 bases and J gave up 0 bases, with 15 bases separating them. DNA of the CDR3: TGCAGTGCCCCAGACCCGGGAGTCTCCTACAATGAGCAGTTCTTC. Translating it yields CSAPDPGVSYNEQFF.

The chain recombines TRBV12-3 or TRBV12-4 with TRBJ2-7, with 9 bases fitting TRBD2. The V and J ends lost 6 bases and 3 bases, in that order; junction bases with no gene match: 9. CDR3 length: 15 residues. DNA of the CDR3: TGTGCCAGCAGCCCCGGACTAGCGAACATCTACGAGCAGTACTTC. This encodes CASSPGLANIYEQYF.

The chain has TRBV30 and TRBJ2-1; no firm D call. Trimming pared 2 bases from V and 8 bases from J, leaving 7 bases between. This CDR3 has 11 residues. Per germline, CDR1 GTSNPN and CDR2 SVGIG (reference sequence). This chain's CDR3 is CAWSKSYEQFF. In DNA, the CDR3 is TGTGCCTGGAGTAAGTCTTATGAGCAGTTCTTC.

The chain has TRBV12-3 or TRBV12-4 and TRBJ2-4; 8 nucleotides agree with TRBD1. The ends lost 5 bases at V and 1 base at J; junction bases unmatched: 16. CDR3 size: 19 residues. The CDR3: CASSLPTGEASEAKNIQYF. CDR3 nucleotides: TGTGCCAGCAGTCTCCCGACAGGGGAGGCGAGTGAGGCCAAAAACATTCAGTACTTC.

A few counts support this clonotype. The chain employs TRBV9 and TRBJ2-3; D remains unclear. The CDR3 runs 13 residues. V was trimmed by 0 bases and J by 6 bases, leaving 8 bases between them. Germline CDR1 reads SGDLS; CDR2 reads YYNGEE. The CDR3 sequence: CASSVDKGDTQYF. The CDR3 coding sequence is TGTGCCAGCAGCGTAGACAAGGGCGATACGCAGTATTTT.

This clonotype occurred a few times. The rearrangement uses TRBV9 and TRBJ2-7; TRBD2 matches at 9 bases. Germline CDR1 SGDLS, CDR2 YYNGEE. V gave up 0 bases and J gave up 7 bases; unmatched junction bases: 8. The CDR3 extends over 15 amino acids. The CDR3: CASSVGFSGSYEQYF. The DNA for the CDR3 is TGTGCCAGCAGCGTAGGGTTTAGCGGGAGTTATGAGCAGTACTTC.

This clonotype turned up a few times. The J gene is TRBJ2-3, the V gene TRBV7-9; TRBD2 matches at 11 bases. Germline CDR1 reads SEHNR; CDR2 reads FQNEAQ (reference sequence). J lost 4 bases, V lost 2 bases, and 2 bases had no gene match. The CDR3 has 15 residues. The chain's CDR3 is CASSLTSGSADTQYF. The CDR3 coding sequence is TGTGCCAGCAGCTTAACTAGCGGGAGTGCAGATACGCAGTATTTT.

Many counts were recorded for this clonotype. J is TRBJ2-1 and V is TRBV10-3; 12 bases are a match to TRBD2. The CDR3 is 16 amino acids. Trimming at V came to 6 bases and at J to 6 bases, leaving 9 bases not matched to a gene. Germline CDR1 reads ENHRY; CDR2 reads SYGVKD. The CDR3 region is CAISLSSGGAPNEQFF. The CDR3 bases are TGTGCCATCAGCCTCTCTAGCGGGGGGGCCCCCAATGAGCAGTTCTTC.

The CDR3 DNA sequence: TGTGCCAGTAGGCTCCGGGCGGCCTACAATGAGCAGTTCTTC. It yields the protein CASRLRAAYNEQFF. The rearrangement uses TRBV19 and TRBJ2-1; D is uncertain. With 6 bases removed from V and 2 bases from J, the gap between germline ends came to 11 bases. Per germline, CDR1 LNHDA and CDR2 SQIVND (reference sequence). The CDR3 extends over 14 amino acids.

This clonotype appeared a few times. The genes are TRBV29-1 and TRBJ1-5; possible D gene TRBD1, 6 bases. Germline assignment: CDR1 SQVTM and CDR2 ANQGSEA. Between the trimmed V and J ends, which lost 4 bases and 2 bases, there was a span of 12 bases. There are 14 residues in the CDR3. CDR3 in amino acids: CSVGGGGGNQPQHF. The CDR3 nucleotides are TGCAGCGTTGGAGGGGGAGGGGGCAATCAGCCCCAGCATTTT.

This chain uses TRBV29-1 with TRBJ2-1; either TRBD1 or TRBD2 may supply D (5 bases each). This CDR3 is 15 amino acids long. Between the trimmed V and J ends, which lost 5 bases and 2 bases, there was a span of 16 bases. Germline CDR1 is SQVTM and CDR2 is ANQGSEA. This chain's CDR3 is CSVPGELGAYNEQFF. The CDR3, as DNA: TGCAGCGTTCCTGGTGAGTTGGGGGCCTACAATGAGCAGTTCTTC.

The chain employs TRBV30 and TRBJ1-1; D is unclear. V lost 0 bases and J 3 bases, leaving 8 bases between the germline ends. This CDR3 has 13 residues. CDR1 and CDR2 from the germline V gene are GTSNPN and SVGIG (reference sequence). This CDR3 reads CAWSVPGDTEAFF. In DNA form, the CDR3 reads TGTGCCTGGAGTGTACCCGGAGACACTGAAGCTTTCTTT.

This clonotype has just a few counts. This sequence joins TRBV5-1 and TRBJ2-1; maybe TRBD1 (5 bases). The CDR3 consists of 16 residues. Trimming pared 0 bases from V and 0 bases from J, leaving 10 bases between. Per germline, CDR1 SGHRS and CDR2 YFSETQ. The CDR3 spells CASSLGQRSSYNEQFF. The CDR3, as DNA: TGCGCCAGCAGCTTGGGACAGAGGAGCTCCTACAATGAGCAGTTCTTC.

A few counts support this clonotype. The chain carries TRBV6-2 or TRBV6-3 and TRBJ2-7; a possible D gene is TRBD1 (6 bases). Between the trimmed V and J ends, which lost 0 bases and 3 bases, there was a span of 21 bases. The CDR3 is 18 residues long. CDR1 is MNHEY and CDR2 is SVGEGT in the germline V gene. The CDR3 DNA reads TGTGCCAGCAGTTACTCTCCGAGGGGGTCGGGAACCCTCTACGAGCAGTACTTC. This translates into CASSYSPRGSGTLYEQYF.

This rearrangement joins TRBV9 to TRBJ2-1; possible D gene TRBD2, 5 bases. V lost 3 bases, J lost 6 bases, and 13 bases lay in between. Germline V gives CDR1 SGDLS, CDR2 YYNGEE. The CDR3 totals 14 residues. CDR3 in DNA: TGTGCCAGCAGCGGTGTGGACTCCATCAATGAGCAGTTCTTC. Its translation: CASSGVDSINEQFF.

The chain employs TRBV5-1 and TRBJ2-1; TRBD1 matches 7 bases. The CDR3 consists of 14 residues. V trimming: 4 bases; J trimming: 1 base; junction bases outside the gene matches: 2. The germline V gene encodes CDR1 SGHRS and CDR2 YFSETQ. The CDR3 protein is CASSGDRSYNEQFF. CDR3 sequence (DNA): TGCGCCAGCAGCGGGGACAGATCCTACAATGAGCAGTTCTTC.

The rearrangement uses TRBV24-1 and TRBJ2-1, with 12 nucleotides matching TRBD2. Unmatched junction bases numbered 2, after V lost 2 bases and J lost 4 bases. The CDR3 covers 16 residues. The germline V gene encodes CDR1 KGHDR and CDR2 SFDVKD. CDR3 nucleotide sequence: TGTGCCACCAGTGATTCTAGCGGGGGGGGGTACAATGAGCAGTTCTTC. Residues: CATSDSSGGGYNEQFF.

The chain combines TRBV20-1 with TRBJ2-1; 7 bases align to TRBD2. Germline assignment: CDR1 DFQATT and CDR2 SNEGSKA (reference sequence). Unmatched junction bases numbered 14, after V lost 6 bases and J lost 9 bases. The CDR3 sequence is 14 residues long. In nucleotides, the CDR3 is TGCAGTGCGGTGTCGGGGCTAGGGAGGGGTGAGCAGTTCTTC. Translation gives CSAVSGLGRGEQFF.

This clonotype came up a few times. The chain uses TRBV9 and TRBJ1-1; unclear D gene. This CDR3 region has 9 residues. With 1 base removed from V and 10 bases from J, the gap between germline ends came to 2 bases. The germline V gene encodes CDR1 SGDLS and CDR2 YYNGEE. The CDR3 region is CASSVPAFF. The CDR3 bases are TGTGCCAGCAGCGTACCAGCTTTCTTT.

In this sample, this clonotype turned up a few times. The J gene is TRBJ2-1, the V gene TRBV30; 8 nucleotides match TRBD2. The CDR3 extends over 13 amino acids. V was pared by 5 bases and J by 9 bases, with 9 bases of the junction left unmatched. Germline V gene data show CDR1 as GTSNPN and CDR2 as SVGIG (reference sequence). The CDR3, as DNA: TGTGCCTGGTGCCCCGGGACTAGTTCTGAGCAGTTCTTC. Protein sequence: CAWCPGTSSEQFF.

This clonotype has more than one count but fewer than ten. The chain recombines TRBV29-1 with TRBJ2-7; a possible D gene is TRBD2 (6 bases). CDR3 length: 13 amino acids. Looked up from germline, CDR1 is SQVTM and CDR2 is ANQGSEA. Trimming pared 7 bases from V and 7 bases from J, leaving 20 bases between. DNA of the CDR3: TGCAGCGCCCTCGGGAGAGTTAATCGTGAGCAGTACTTC. It encodes CSALGRVNREQYF.

This clonotype was counted a few times. This sequence joins TRBV27 and TRBJ1-6; D gene uncertain. Germline lookup yields CDR1 MNHEY and CDR2 SMNVEV (reference sequence). V lost 3 bases to trimming and J lost 10 bases, with 16 bases between them. The CDR3 loop spans 15 amino acids. The CDR3: CASSFRAIDTSPLHF. As DNA, the CDR3 is TGTGCCAGCAGTTTTCGTGCTATTGATACGTCACCCCTCCACTTT.